This T cell receptor beta chain was profiled in a study of control samples from healthy donors and cancer patients. The CDR3 consists of 15 residues. V dropped 5 bases and J dropped 2 bases, with 16 bases sitting between them. The V gene's germline CDR1 is SGHTA and CDR2 FQGNSA. The assay was immunoSEQ multiplex PCR, and TCRdb's table has in-frame clones only and misses some. Seen here are about 220,000 clones, just under 95% observed once, and the top ten hold more than 1.3%. The sequence was obtained from a man aged 50 to 59 in good health. Sequences were obtained from blood. This chain uses TRBV7-2 with TRBJ2-7, with D possibly TRBD1 on 7 matching bases. CDR3 region: CASSLQGGTAYEQYF. CDR3 bases: TGTGCCAGCAGCCTTCAGGGGGGCACCGCCTACGAGCAGTACTTC.